The rows below give T cell receptor beta chains drawn from one sample of a study of cytomegalovirus exposure and HLA in healthy donors. Assay used: immunoSEQ multiplex PCR; TCRdb lists only in-frame clones, some missing. The sample carries about 200,000 clones, under 85% recorded once. The sample taken for sequencing was PBMCs. These receptors originate from a man aged 50 to 59 in good health and CMV-seronegative. Both conserved end residues are trimmed from each CDR3. A D gene is named only where the DNA matches it firmly.

d_call	v_call	j_call	cdr3_aa
.	TRBV5-4	TRBJ2-5	ASSSGQGGFQETQY
.	TRBV29-1	TRBJ2-3	SVQNTDTQY
.	TRBV2	TRBJ1-2	ASRTATTNYGYT
.	TRBV5-6	TRBJ1-5	ASSFRGSGQPQH
TRBD2	TRBV5-1	TRBJ2-7	ASSLTSGSLEQY
TRBD2	TRBV5-4	.	ASSLGSGASYEQY
TRBD1	TRBV27	TRBJ1-1	ASSRTGGWTEAF
.	TRBV30	TRBJ2-2	AWSQGLFTGELF
TRBD2	TRBV9	TRBJ2-2	ASSVGDSGRTNTGELF
TRBD2	TRBV30	TRBJ2-5	AWSGLAGGPETQY
.	TRBV5-1	TRBJ2-5	ASSLDSPGETQY
TRBD2	TRBV9	TRBJ2-7	ASSAWALAGGDEQY
TRBD2	TRBV5-1	TRBJ2-3	ASSLDGLAADTQY
TRBD2	TRBV7-9	TRBJ2-1	ASSLGRERKGEQF
.	TRBV2	TRBJ1-5	ASGLTGDSNQPQH
TRBD1	TRBV5-1	TRBJ1-3	ASSLGTATSGNTIY
TRBD1	TRBV9	TRBJ1-4	ASSPTGIGEKLF
TRBD2	TRBV6-6	TRBJ2-7	ASSYRLAGPYEQY
.	TRBV7-3	TRBJ2-4	ASVDSDIAKNIQY
TRBD1	TRBV19	TRBJ1-2	ASWDRGRAGYT
TRBD1	TRBV4-1	TRBJ2-2	ASSHPGTGGTGELF
.	TRBV19	TRBJ2-5	ASRGAPRETQY
.	TRBV28	TRBJ2-7	ASGEVGTDRSYEQY
.	TRBV28	TRBJ2-5	ASGSGTIRETQY
.	TRBV10-3	TRBJ2-5	AISESKGGYGTQY
.	TRBV5-4	TRBJ1-2	ASSLQGSIGYT
.	TRBV30	TRBJ1-1	AWSPKSPEAF
TRBD1	TRBV5-1	TRBJ2-5	ASSLGQGAQTQY
TRBD2	TRBV7-9	TRBJ2-1	ASSLSGTSGLYNEQF
.	TRBV19	TRBJ1-5	ASSISRGGHQPQH
.	TRBV5-1	TRBJ2-1	ASSYTTGSTYNEQF
.	TRBV27	TRBJ2-7	ASSLSVRGYEQY
.	TRBV6-1	TRBJ1-1	ATKKNTEAF
.	TRBV15	TRBJ2-5	ATSRATTRQETQY
TRBD2	TRBV28	TRBJ2-3	ASSLIAGAFTDTQY
TRBD1	TRBV5-1	TRBJ1-1	ASSFDRASGTEAF
.	TRBV6-1	TRBJ2-7	ASSEGHSYEQY
.	TRBV21-1	TRBJ2-3	ASSTGGLAGDADTQY
.	TRBV7-9	TRBJ2-7	ATGTYEQY
TRBD1	TRBV19	TRBJ2-7	ASRDAGTGGSEQY
.	TRBV19	TRBJ2-1	ASTPGWNEQF
TRBD2	TRBV25-1	TRBJ2-1	ASTGLAAGNEQF
TRBD2	TRBV4-1	TRBJ2-3	ASSQVMGNRLAGHTDTQY
.	TRBV27	TRBJ1-4	ASSRNRDEKLF
TRBD2	TRBV28	TRBJ2-5	ASSFDGLAAETQY
TRBD1	TRBV16	TRBJ2-1	ASSQVGQGWDEQF
.	TRBV5-1	TRBJ1-5	ASSLTGFEPQH
.	TRBV7-9	TRBJ2-7	ASSLQGMSEQY
.	TRBV2	TRBJ2-3	ARTRDLRTTSTDTQY
TRBD2	TRBV28	TRBJ2-7	ASSFLAGGPQQY
.	TRBV7-6	TRBJ2-1	ASSSRTGYNEQF
TRBD2	TRBV28	TRBJ2-1	ASTSGLAGVPLREQF
.	TRBV7-9	TRBJ2-6	ASSRAGAGANVLT
TRBD1	TRBV11-2	TRBJ2-6	ASKGQGYSGANVLT
TRBD1	TRBV27	TRBJ1-1	ASSFATGGGTEAF
.	TRBV28	TRBJ2-1	ASSGRGRSYNEQF
.	TRBV6-1	TRBJ1-2	ASSESAGVSYGYT
TRBD2	TRBV5-6	TRBJ2-7	ASSAQLGLAEQY
TRBD1	TRBV19	TRBJ2-5	ASSRTGIQETQY
TRBD1	TRBV6-6	.	ANSSGGTVLSYEQY